This T cell receptor beta chain was sequenced for a study of ipilimumab plus nivolumab after autologous stem cell transplantation. About this clone itself: One end of the junction does not line up with germline, which may come from a read error.

The method was immunoSEQ multiplex PCR; TCRdb's version includes in-frame clones alone and lacks a portion of them. The table includes about 15,000 clones, approximately 74% detected once. CDR3 length: 15 residues. Looked up from germline, CDR1 is MNHEY and CDR2 is SVGAGI. This clonotype was obtained from a male donor with primary mediastinal lymphoma. This rearrangement joins TRBV6-5 to TRBJ1-2; possible D gene TRBD1, 6 bases. The specimen comprised PBMCs, sampled in a trial of ipilimumab plus nivolumab as post-transplant consolidation. The CDR3 DNA is TGTGCCAGCGGTTATTTTGGGGGGCGCGAGTATGGCTACACCTTC. Translating it yields CASGYFGGREYGYTF.